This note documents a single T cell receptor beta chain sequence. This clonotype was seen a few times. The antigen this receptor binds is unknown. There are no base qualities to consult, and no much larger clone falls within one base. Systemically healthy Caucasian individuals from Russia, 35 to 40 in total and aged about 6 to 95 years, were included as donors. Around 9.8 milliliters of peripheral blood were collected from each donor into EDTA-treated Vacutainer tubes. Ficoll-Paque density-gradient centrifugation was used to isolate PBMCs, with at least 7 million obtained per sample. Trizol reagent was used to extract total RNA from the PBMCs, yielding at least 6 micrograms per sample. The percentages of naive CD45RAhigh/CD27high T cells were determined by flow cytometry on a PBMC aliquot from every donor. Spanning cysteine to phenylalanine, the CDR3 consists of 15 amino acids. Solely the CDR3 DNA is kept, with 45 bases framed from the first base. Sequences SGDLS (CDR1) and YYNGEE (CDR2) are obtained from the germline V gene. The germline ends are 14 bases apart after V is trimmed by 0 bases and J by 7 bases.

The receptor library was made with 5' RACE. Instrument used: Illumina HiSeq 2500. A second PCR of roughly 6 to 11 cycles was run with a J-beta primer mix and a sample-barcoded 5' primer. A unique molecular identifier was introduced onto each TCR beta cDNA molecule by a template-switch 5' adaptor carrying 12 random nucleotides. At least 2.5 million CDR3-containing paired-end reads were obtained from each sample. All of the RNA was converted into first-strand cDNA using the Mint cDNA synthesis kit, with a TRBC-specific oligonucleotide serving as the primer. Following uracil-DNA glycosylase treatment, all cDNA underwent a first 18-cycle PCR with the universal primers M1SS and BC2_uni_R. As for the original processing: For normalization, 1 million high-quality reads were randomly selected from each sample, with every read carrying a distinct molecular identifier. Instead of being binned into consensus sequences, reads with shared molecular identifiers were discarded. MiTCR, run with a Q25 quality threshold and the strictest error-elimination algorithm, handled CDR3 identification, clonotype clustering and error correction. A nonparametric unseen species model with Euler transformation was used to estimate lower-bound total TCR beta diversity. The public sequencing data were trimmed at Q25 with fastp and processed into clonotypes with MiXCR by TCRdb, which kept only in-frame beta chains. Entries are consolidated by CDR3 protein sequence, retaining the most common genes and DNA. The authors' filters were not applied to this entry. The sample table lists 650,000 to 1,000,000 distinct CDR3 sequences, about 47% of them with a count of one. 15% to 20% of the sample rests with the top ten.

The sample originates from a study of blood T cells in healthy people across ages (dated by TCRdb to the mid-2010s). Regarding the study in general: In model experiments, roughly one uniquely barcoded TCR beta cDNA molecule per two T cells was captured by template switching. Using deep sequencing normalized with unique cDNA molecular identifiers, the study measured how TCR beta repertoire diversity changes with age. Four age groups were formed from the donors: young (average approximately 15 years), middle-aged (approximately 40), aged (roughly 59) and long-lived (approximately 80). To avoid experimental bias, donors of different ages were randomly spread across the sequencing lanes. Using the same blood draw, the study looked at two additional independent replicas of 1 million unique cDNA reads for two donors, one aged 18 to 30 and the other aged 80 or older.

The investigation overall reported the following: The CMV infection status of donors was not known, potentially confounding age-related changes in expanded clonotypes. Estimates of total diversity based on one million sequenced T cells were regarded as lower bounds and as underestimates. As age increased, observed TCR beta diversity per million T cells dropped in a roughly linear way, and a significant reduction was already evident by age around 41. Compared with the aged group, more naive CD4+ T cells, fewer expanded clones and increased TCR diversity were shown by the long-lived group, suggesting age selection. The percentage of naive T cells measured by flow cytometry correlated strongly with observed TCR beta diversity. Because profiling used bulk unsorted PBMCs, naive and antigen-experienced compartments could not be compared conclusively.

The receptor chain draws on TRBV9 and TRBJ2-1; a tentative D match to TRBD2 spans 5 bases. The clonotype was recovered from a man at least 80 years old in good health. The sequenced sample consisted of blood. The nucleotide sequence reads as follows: TGTGCCAGCAGCGTAGGGCTAGAGGGTTTTAATGAGCAGTTCTTC. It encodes CASSVGLEGFNEQFF.